The 23 T cell receptor beta chains listed next were all sequenced from one sample in a study of blood T cells in healthy people across ages. Then a second PCR, running about 6 to 12 cycles, was carried out with a sample-barcoded 5' primer and a J-beta primer mix. TCRdb analysed the 5' RACE reads with MiXCR anew, one entry per CDR3 protein. Here the sample spans more than 700,000 distinct CDR3 sequences, approximately 53% being singletons. The sample consisted of blood. The receptors derive from a man aged 80 or over in good health.

The J gene is TRBJ1-1, the V gene TRBV5-1, with unresolved D. Trimming pared 5 bases from V and 4 bases from J, leaving 15 bases between. The CDR3 spans 14 residues. From germline, CDR1 is SGHRS and CDR2 YFSETQ. The CDR3, as DNA: TGCGCCAGCAGAGACGGCCCGGGTGGCACTGAAGCTTTCTTT. As protein: CASRDGPGGTEAFF.

This rearrangement joins TRBV5-1 to TRBJ1-1, with 7 bases aligning to TRBD1. The germline CDR1 and CDR2 sequences are SGHRS and YFSETQ. Trimming at V came to 4 bases and at J to 5 bases, leaving 8 bases not matched to a gene. The CDR3 runs 14 residues. The CDR3 loop reads CASSPQGGVTEAFF. The CDR3 DNA reads TGCGCCAGCAGCCCGCAGGGGGGAGTGACTGAAGCTTTCTTT.

The chain has TRBV29-1 and TRBJ1-1; D is unclear. Germline V gene lookup returns CDR1 SQVTM and CDR2 ANQGSEA. The V end was cut by 3 bases, the J end by 10 bases, with 12 bases between. This CDR3 comprises 11 residues. The CDR3, as DNA: TGCAGCGTTGAGATCTCCCTTGGAGCTTTCTTT. Its translation: CSVEISLGAFF.

The CDR3 here is CATSDLRTGSDEQFF. DNA of the CDR3: TGTGCCACCAGTGATTTGAGAACAGGGAGCGATGAGCAGTTCTTC. V and J are TRBV24-1 and TRBJ2-1, with D possibly being TRBD1 (6 bases). The CDR3 has 15 amino acids. Germline CDR1 and CDR2: KGHDR and SFDVKD. V was trimmed by 0 bases and J by 8 bases, leaving 13 bases between them.

The chain uses TRBV20-1 and TRBJ1-2; D ambiguous. The CDR3 has 12 residues. Germline V gene lookup returns CDR1 DFQATT and CDR2 SNEGSKA (reference sequence). V dropped 0 bases and J dropped 2 bases, with 4 bases sitting between them. The CDR3 sequence: CSAREINYGYTF. CDR3 coding DNA: TGCAGTGCTAGAGAGATAAACTATGGCTACACCTTC.

This chain joins TRBV20-1 and TRBJ1-1; possibly TRBD1 for D (6 bases). The CDR3 covers 14 residues. CDR1 and CDR2 (germline): DFQATT, SNEGSKA (reference sequence). Trimming removed 0 bases from V and 4 bases from J, with 12 bases in between. Written as DNA, the CDR3 is TGCAGTGCTAGAGATCACAGGGTTAGCACTGAAGCTTTCTTT. Protein sequence: CSARDHRVSTEAFF.

This rearrangement joins TRBV7-9 to TRBJ2-3; D is unresolved. The V gene's germline CDR1 is SEHNR and CDR2 FQNEAQ (reference sequence). V was pared by 11 bases and J by 1 base, with 13 bases between. CDR3 length equals 13 residues. The CDR3 is CAHSQRRTDTQYF. CDR3 coding DNA: TGTGCCCATAGCCAGCGTCGCACAGATACGCAGTATTTT. Complete variable domain (other parts from reference TRBV7-9 and TRBJ2-3): DTGVSQNPRHKITKRGQNVTFRCDPISEHNRLYWYRQTLGQGPEFLTYFQNEAQLEKSRLLSDRFSAERPKGSFSTLEIQRTEQGDSAMYLCAHSQRRTDTQYFGPGTRLTVL.

The chain employs TRBV24-1 and TRBJ2-5; D gene ambiguous. This CDR3 contains 14 residues. CDR1 KGHDR and CDR2 SFDVKD come from the germline V gene. Between the trimmed V and J ends, which lost 7 bases and 13 bases, there was a span of 24 bases. This CDR3 is CATSHPEESYERYF. In DNA, the CDR3 is TGTGCCACCAGCCACCCTGAGGAGTCTTATGAGCGGTACTTC.

This clonotype occurred a few times. The chain has TRBV6-2 or TRBV6-3 and TRBJ2-6; D remains unclear. The V and J ends lost 0 bases and 0 bases respectively, with 6 bases between them. CDR1 and CDR2 from the germline V gene are MNHEY and SVGEGT. This CDR3 has 16 residues. The CDR3 region is CASSYSYPSGANVLTF. The CDR3, as DNA: TGTGCCAGCAGTTACTCGTATCCCTCTGGGGCCAACGTCCTGACTTTC.

This clonotype was counted only a few times. The chain couples TRBV27 to TRBJ2-7; D is uncertain. The CDR3 runs 13 residues. Germline V lookup: CDR1 MNHEY, CDR2 SMNVEV (reference sequence). V lost 5 bases and J lost 6, with 14 bases in between. CDR3 DNA: TGTGCCAGCAGTGCCCGGGTTTCTGGCGAGCAGTACTTC. It yields the protein CASSARVSGEQYF.

This clonotype was detected only a few times. The genes are TRBV7-9 and TRBJ2-7, with a possible D match to TRBD1 (5 bases). Deletions cut 4 bases from V and 6 bases from J, with 13 bases between. CDR3 size: 13 residues. Germline V gene lookup returns CDR1 SEHNR and CDR2 FQNEAQ (reference sequence). CDR3 nucleotide sequence: TGTGCCAGCAGCTATCAGGGATTCAGCGAGCAGTACTTC. It codes for CASSYQGFSEQYF.

Many counts were recorded for this clonotype. The CDR3, as DNA: TGCAGCGTATTATTTCAGGGGGGCGGTGAGCAGTTCTTC. Translation gives CSVLFQGGGEQFF. V usage is TRBV29-1 and J usage is TRBJ2-1; D is possibly TRBD1 (7 bases). The CDR3 consists of 13 residues. CDR1 is SQVTM and CDR2 is ANQGSEA in the germline V gene. Deletions cut 6 bases from V and 9 bases from J, with 18 bases between.

This rearrangement joins TRBV9 to TRBJ1-1, with D hard to call. Trimming cost V 1 base and J 1 base, with 5 bases left between them. Germline V gives CDR1 SGDLS, CDR2 YYNGEE. The CDR3 covers 13 residues. The CDR3 sequence: CASSVNQNTEAFF. CDR3 nucleotides: TGTGCCAGCAGCGTAAATCAGAACACTGAAGCTTTCTTT.

This clonotype came up a few times. V and J are TRBV10-3 and TRBJ1-1; 7 bases match TRBD1. Germline V gives CDR1 ENHRY, CDR2 SYGVKD. CDR3 length equals 13 residues. J gave up 6 bases and V 6 bases, and 7 bases lay outside the gene matches. CDR3 sequence reads: CAIRRGTAAEAFF. The CDR3 nucleotides read TGTGCCATCAGGAGAGGGACAGCGGCTGAAGCTTTCTTT.

The V call is TRBV9, the J call TRBJ2-3; TRBD2 might be the D (7 bases). Trimming removed 3 bases at V and 4 bases at J, with 15 bases between. Looked up from germline, CDR1 is SGDLS and CDR2 is YYNGEE. The CDR3 has 15 amino acids. The CDR3 sequence is CASSGEGGGADTQYF. DNA for the CDR3: TGTGCCAGCAGCGGAGAAGGGGGGGGAGCAGATACGCAGTATTTT.

This chain connects TRBV7-2 to TRBJ2-1; D possibly corresponds to TRBD1 (6 bases). Germline V gene sequence: CDR1 SGHTA, CDR2 FQGNSA. The CDR3 runs to 18 residues. Trimming cost V 2 bases and J 1 base, with 18 bases left between them. CDR3 protein: CASSLKWAGQGSYNEQFF. The CDR3 nucleotides read TGTGCCAGCAGCTTAAAATGGGCAGGCCAGGGGTCCTACAATGAGCAGTTCTTC. The whole variable domain, remainder taken from reference TRBV7-2 and TRBJ2-1, is GAGVSQSPSNKVTEKGKDVELRCDPISGHTALYWYRQSLGQGLEFLIYFQGNSAPDKSGLPSDRFSAERTGGSVSTLTIQRTQQEDSAVYLCASSLKWAGQGSYNEQFFGPGTRLTVL.

On this clonotype: At one end, the junction sequence differs from germline, possibly due to a read error. The chain is built from TRBV5-1 and TRBJ2-4; a possible D gene is TRBD1 (6 bases). The J call is in doubt because the DNA end fits TRBJ2-7 better. CDR1 is SGHRS and CDR2 is YFSETQ in the germline V gene. The CDR3 is 14 residues long. CDR3 region: CANSTQGPTDEQYF. The CDR3 bases are TGCGCCAACAGCACACAGGGCCCCACCGACGAGCAGTACTTC.

The V and J genes are TRBV12-3 or TRBV12-4 and TRBJ1-5; TRBD1 is a possible D gene (5 bases). V was clipped by 3 bases and J by 7 bases, with 16 bases between them. CDR3 length: 15 residues. CDR3 nucleotides: TGTGCCAGCAGTTTCACCGGGACGATTAGACAGCCCCAGCATTTT. This translates into CASSFTGTIRQPQHF.

Comment on this clonotype: Being one base from a much bigger clone, this may be a read error. The V gene is TRBV7-2, the J gene TRBJ2-5; weak D call: TRBD2 (5 bases). The ends were cut back, 3 bases at V and 9 bases at J, with 14 bases in the middle. The germline V gene encodes CDR1 SGHTA and CDR2 FQGNSA. The CDR3 has 13 amino acids. For the CDR3, the DNA is TGTGCCAGCAGCTTCCGACTAACCGAGGCCCAGTACTTC. Amino acid sequence: CASSFRLTEAQYF.

This clonotype was observed a handful of times. The V and J genes are TRBV9 and TRBJ2-7, with TRBD2 matching 14 bases. J gave up 5 bases and V 3 bases, and 4 bases lay outside the gene matches. The CDR3 runs 15 residues. From germline, CDR1 is SGDLS and CDR2 YYNGEE. The CDR3 coding sequence is TGTGCCAGCAGCGCGGGGACTAGCGGGAGCCACGAGCAGTACTTC. This encodes CASSAGTSGSHEQYF.

This clonotype appeared once. The chain recombines TRBV24-1 with TRBJ1-2; 9 bases agree with TRBD1. After removal of 4 bases from V and 8 bases from J, the junction contained 4 bases not matched to a gene. This CDR3 is built from 13 residues. The germline CDR1 and CDR2 sequences are KGHDR and SFDVKD. In DNA, the CDR3 is TGTGCCACCAGTGAGGACAGGGGCCTAGGCTACACCTTC. Translating it yields CATSEDRGLGYTF.

The table lists this clonotype with a few counts. The CDR3 nucleotides are TGTGCCAGCAGTTTGGGGAGGACTAACGAGCAGTACTTC. Translating gives CASSLGRTNEQYF. The chain employs TRBV12-3 or TRBV12-4 and TRBJ2-7; weak D call: TRBD2 (6 bases). V lost 3 bases and J lost 5, with 11 bases in between. The CDR3 spans 13 residues.

This clonotype has just a few counts. The rearrangement joins TRBV18 to TRBJ1-1; no reliable D call. The CDR3 has 13 amino acids. CDR1 is KGHSH, CDR2 LQKENI, per germline. The V and J ends lost 3 bases and 1 base respectively, with 6 bases between them. This CDR3 is CASSPEQNTEAFF. In DNA form, the CDR3 reads TGTGCCAGCTCACCGGAGCAGAACACTGAAGCTTTCTTT.